This T cell receptor (beta chain) came from a study of siplizumab effects on memory and regulatory T cells. The assay was immunoSEQ multiplex PCR, and TCRdb's table has in-frame clones only and misses some. The table has 95,000 to 100,000 clones, around 90% seen once; the top ten hold approximately 12%. Germline CDR1 SGHNT, CDR2 YENEEA. V shed 2 bases and J shed 8 bases, with 7 bases lying between them. The CDR3 is made up of 11 amino acids. Sample: non-Treg CD4+ T cells sorted from blood. V gene TRBV11-3 combines with J gene TRBJ2-7; no reliable D call. The clonotype was recovered from a human donor in good health. The CDR3 region is CASSLKEKQYF. DNA of the CDR3: TGTGCCAGCAGCTTAAAGGAAAAGCAGTACTTC.